The rows below give T cell receptor beta chains drawn from one sample of a study of T cells in Graves' hyperthyroidism and ophthalmopathy. One entry per CDR3 protein results from TCRdb running MiXCR on the multiplex PCR reads. In the table there are 300,000 to 450,000 distinct CDR3 sequences, roughly 14% of which are singletons. Material for sequencing was blood. The receptors were gathered from a woman younger than 30 with Graves' hyperthyroidism that later progressed to Graves' ophthalmopathy. Each CDR3 is given with its conserved first and last residue.

TRBV7-9	19	TRBJ2-7	CASSNRDRGQRERSYEQYF
TRBV12-3/TRBV12-4	16	TRBJ2-7	CASSLGTSVASYEQYF
TRBV6-1	15	TRBJ1-5	CASIVPGTPNQPQHF
TRBV5-1	16	TRBJ2-2	CASSLAPTSGRGELFF
TRBV18	17	TRBJ2-3	CASSPPRGTGATDTQYF
TRBV30	13	TRBJ1-2	CAWRSRTGEGYTF
TRBV12-3/TRBV12-4	14	TRBJ1-5	CASSLMRRGQPQHF
TRBV7-2	13	TRBJ2-5	CASSVSAGETQYF
TRBV20-1	12	TRBJ1-2	CSAPDILGGYTF
TRBV28	16	TRBJ2-1	CASIQSGTGSYNEQFF
TRBV28	13	TRBJ1-1	CASSSPTVGRAFF
TRBV10-3	13	TRBJ2-7	CAISDGGGSEQYF
TRBV19	21	TRBJ2-1	CASSLVGAFLLAGGPYNEQFF
TRBV7-2	14	TRBJ2-4	CASSPGTRNSIQYF
TRBV4-3	18	TRBJ2-3	CASSQELRLGGDTDTQYF
TRBV10-3	13	TRBJ2-3	CAITGTGTDTQYF
TRBV9	15	TRBJ2-2	CASSVELANTGELFF
TRBV19	16	TRBJ1-2	CASSTRTGSEDYGYTF
TRBV15	15	TRBJ2-7	CATSRDRTAEYEQYF
TRBV2	13	TRBJ1-5	CASTDRGNQPQHF
TRBV6-1	12	TRBJ1-1	CASSYADTEAFF
TRBV28	11	TRBJ1-1	CASSIITEAFF
TRBV6-1	14	TRBJ2-5	CASSYRQGEETQYF
TRBV7-2	14	TRBJ2-7	CASSFHGQGYEQYF
TRBV4-1	21	TRBJ2-3	CASSQDWPLGTSGRATDTQYF
TRBV12-3/TRBV12-4	17	TRBJ2-2	CASSLGPGGSPTGELFF
TRBV6-1	15	TRBJ2-7	CASRVGPETSLMQYF
TRBV10-3	17	TRBJ1-1	CAISEFRAWGMDTEAFF
TRBV20-1	14	TRBJ2-3	CSADLPSGTDTQYF
TRBV7-9	13	TRBJ2-7	CASSSQPAGGQYF
TRBV28	15	TRBJ1-6	CASSPPGTGYSPLHF
TRBV9	15	TRBJ2-7	CASSVGLAGPYEQYF
TRBV27	16	TRBJ2-7	CASSRFSGRGTYEQYF
TRBV2	15	TRBJ2-2	CASSPLAFSTGELFF
TRBV29-1	17	TRBJ2-5	CSADGGLLGGPSETQYF
TRBV7-9	14	TRBJ2-5	CASSLGVGQETQYF
TRBV28	16	TRBJ2-1	CASIPSSGSSYNEQFF
TRBV6-1	14	TRBJ2-1	CASRGTSRLNEQFF
TRBV28	15	TRBJ1-2	CASRQNDRYNYGYTF
TRBV5-8	17	TRBJ2-7	CASSLDRAGARAYEQYF
TRBV20-1	16	TRBJ2-1	CSARGVWGQTNNEQFF
TRBV11-3	16	TRBJ2-1	CASSEGLAGGPNEQFF
TRBV7-9	13	TRBJ2-1	CASTLEVYNEQFF
TRBV18	15	TRBJ2-3	CASSPLAGVSDTQYF
TRBV10-3	14	TRBJ2-7	CASSPRVTTYEQYF
TRBV20-1	15	TRBJ2-1	CSAPKGRGDYNEQFF